The 14 T cell receptor beta chains in this list originate from one sample, sequenced in a study of vaccination and CD4 T cells after COVID-19. Researchers used the Oncomine TCR Beta short-read assay to sequence DNA from cultured CD4+ T cells. TCRdb reprocessed the PCR reads with MiXCR, giving one entry per CDR3 protein. Of under 11,000 distinct CDR3 sequences listed, more than 25% are singletons. Documented treatment: approximately nine-day PBMC culture with coronavirus spike peptide pools or control peptides (ViraFEST assay). For these receptors, no antigen is known. The sequenced sample was cultured CD4+ T cells from blood. The receptors were gathered from a human donor with COVID-19.

The sample holds a few counts of this clonotype. The chain combines TRBV24-1 with TRBJ2-1, with D possibly being TRBD1 or TRBD2 (6 bases each). CDR1 is KGHDR, CDR2 SFDVKD, per germline. With 9 bases removed from V and 8 bases from J, the gap between germline ends came to 22 bases. The CDR3 is 15 amino acids. CDR3 residues: CATRGPGATDHEQFF. For the CDR3, the DNA is TGTGCCACCCGAGGTCCGGGGGCCACCGATCATGAGCAGTTCTTC.

The V and J genes are TRBV5-6 and TRBJ2-2; TRBD2 matches at 7 bases. Germline CDR1 SGHDT, CDR2 YYEEEE. The CDR3 is 14 amino acids. The trim removed 3 bases at V and 2 bases at J, leaving 1 base unmatched. The CDR3 sequence: CASSWGLNTGELFF. CDR3 in DNA: TGTGCCAGCAGCTGGGGACTAAACACCGGGGAGCTGTTTTTT. Combining the CDR3 with reference TRBV5-6 and TRBJ2-2 gives the whole variable domain DAGVTQSPTHLIKTRGQQVTLRCSPKSGHDTVSWYQQALGQGPQFIFQYYEEEERQRGNFPDRFSGHQFPNYSSELNVNALLLGDSALYLCASSWGLNTGELFFGEGSRLTVL.

This clonotype was detected only a few times. V gene TRBV20-1 combines with J gene TRBJ2-1, with 8 bases matching TRBD2. Germline-derived CDR1 and CDR2 are DFQATT and SNEGSKA (reference sequence). Trimming took 5 bases from V and 0 from J; bases not matched to a gene: 6. The CDR3 extends over 15 amino acids. The CDR3 here is CSAREGGSSYNEQFF. The CDR3 bases are TGCAGTGCTCGGGAGGGGGGCAGCTCCTACAATGAGCAGTTCTTC.

The chain recombines TRBV19 with TRBJ2-4; D remains ambiguous. CDR1 is LNHDA, CDR2 SQIVND, per germline (reference sequence). The length of the CDR3 is 12 residues. V was clipped by 1 base and J by 5 bases, with 3 bases between them. For the CDR3, the DNA is TGTGCCAGTAGTATAGGACAAAACATTCAGTACTTC. It is translated as CASSIGQNIQYF.

The chain employs TRBV19 and TRBJ2-2; D ambiguous. Germline V gene lookup returns CDR1 LNHDA and CDR2 SQIVND (reference sequence). The V gene lost 3 bases and the J gene lost 0 bases, with 8 bases spanning the gap. The CDR3 length is 15 residues. The CDR3 DNA follows: TGTGCCAGTAGTATGCTCGGGTCGAACACCGGGGAGCTGTTTTTT. Its protein is CASSMLGSNTGELFF.

The rearrangement joins TRBV5-3 to TRBJ2-2; D is perhaps TRBD1 (6 bases). TRBV5-3 is noted as an ORF with a role that remains uncertain. The V gene lost 8 bases and the J gene lost 12 bases, with 23 bases spanning the gap. The CDR3 has 14 amino acids. DNA for the CDR3: TGTGCCAGCAGCCGAGCCAACAGGGAATCTAAGCTGTTTTTT. Amino acids: CASSRANRESKLFF.

The chain links TRBV19 to TRBJ2-7; D gene uncertain. CDR3 length equals 13 residues. The germline CDR1 and CDR2 sequences are LNHDA and SQIVND (reference sequence). V lost 5 bases and J 6 bases, leaving 14 bases between the germline ends. The CDR3 is CASSRTGPSEQYF. CDR3 bases: TGTGCCAGTAGTCGAACTGGGCCGTCCGAGCAGTACTTC.

This clonotype occurred a few times. The rearrangement links TRBV7-2 to TRBJ2-5; 13 bases match TRBD2. J gave up 4 bases and V 5 bases, and 4 bases lay outside the gene matches. Germline CDR1 is SGHTA and CDR2 is FQGNSA. The CDR3 contains 15 residues. CDR3 amino acids: CASSRTSGGAETQYF. CDR3 nucleotides: TGTGCCAGCAGCAGAACTAGCGGGGGGGCAGAGACCCAGTACTTC.

The chain combines TRBV7-9 with TRBJ2-7, with D perhaps TRBD1 or TRBD2 (5 bases each). This CDR3 has 14 amino acids. V lost 5 bases and J lost 7, with 18 bases in between. Per the germline V gene, CDR1 is SEHNR and CDR2 is FQNEAQ (reference sequence). The CDR3 DNA is TGTGCCAGCAGCCGACGGGACCCCTTAACGGAGCAGTACTTC. It codes for CASSRRDPLTEQYF.

The chain links TRBV5-4 to TRBJ2-5; no reliable D call. V lost 4 bases and J lost 1, with 8 bases in between. Germline V lookup: CDR1 SGHNT, CDR2 YYREEE (reference sequence). This CDR3 is built from 13 residues. CDR3 nucleotide sequence: TGTGCCAGCAGCAGGCCGAGCCAAGAGACCCAGTACTTC. Protein product: CASSRPSQETQYF.

This chain connects TRBV20-1 to TRBJ1-3, with TRBD1 matching over 7 bases. With V trimmed by 5 bases and J by 0 bases, 10 bases remained unmatched. The CDR3 length is 16 residues. Germline V CDR1 and CDR2: DFQATT, SNEGSKA (reference sequence). CDR3 sequence reads: CSAPGGGLLSGNTIYF. In DNA form, the CDR3 reads TGCAGTGCTCCAGGGGGGGGGCTCCTCTCTGGAAACACCATATATTTT.

The rearrangement joins TRBV6-4 to TRBJ2-3; D unresolved. The CDR3 covers 16 residues. V dropped 2 bases and J dropped 1 base, with 13 bases sitting between them. The germline CDR1 and CDR2 sequences are MRHNA and SNTAGT. The CDR3 loop is CASSDKMGRGTDTQYF. CDR3 DNA: TGTGCCAGCAGTGACAAGATGGGTCGAGGCACAGATACGCAGTATTTT.

This clonotype occurred a few times. The chain recombines TRBV11-3 with TRBJ2-5, with D possibly called TRBD1 or TRBD2 (5 bases each). V lost 1 base and J lost 2, with 5 bases in between. The CDR3 runs 13 residues. CDR1 is SGHNT, CDR2 YENEEA, per germline. CDR3 bases: TGTGCCAGCAGCTTAGGGGGGCAAGAGACCCAGTACTTC. Protein product: CASSLGGQETQYF.

This clonotype is labeled as medium-sized. This chain uses TRBV6-1 with TRBJ2-2, with unresolved D. The V end lost 6 bases, the J end lost 0 bases, and 11 bases lay between the germline ends. Germline V lookup: CDR1 MNHNS, CDR2 SASEGT. The CDR3 is made up of 15 amino acids. CDR3 protein: CASSKTITNTGELFF. The CDR3 DNA is TGTGCCAGCAGCAAGACAATCACGAACACCGGGGAGCTGTTTTTT.